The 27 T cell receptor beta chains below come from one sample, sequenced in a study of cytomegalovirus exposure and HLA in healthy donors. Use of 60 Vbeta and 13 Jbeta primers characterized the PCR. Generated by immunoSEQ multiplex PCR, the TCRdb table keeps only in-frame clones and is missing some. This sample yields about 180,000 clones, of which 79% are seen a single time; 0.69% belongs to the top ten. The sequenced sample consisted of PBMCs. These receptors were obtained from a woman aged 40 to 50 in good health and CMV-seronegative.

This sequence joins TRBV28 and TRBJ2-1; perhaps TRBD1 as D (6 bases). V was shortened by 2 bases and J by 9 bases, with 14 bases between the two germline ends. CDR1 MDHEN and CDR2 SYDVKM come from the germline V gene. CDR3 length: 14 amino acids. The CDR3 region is CASSLPIVRGEQFF. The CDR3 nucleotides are TGTGCCAGCAGTTTACCAATTGTCAGGGGTGAGCAGTTCTTC.

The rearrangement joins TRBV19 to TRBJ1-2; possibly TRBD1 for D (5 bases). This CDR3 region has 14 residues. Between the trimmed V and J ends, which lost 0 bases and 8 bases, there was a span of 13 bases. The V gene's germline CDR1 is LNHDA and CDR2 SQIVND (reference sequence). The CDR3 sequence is CASSIDWRGAGYTF. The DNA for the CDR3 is TGTGCCAGTAGTATAGATTGGAGGGGTGCCGGCTACACCTTC.

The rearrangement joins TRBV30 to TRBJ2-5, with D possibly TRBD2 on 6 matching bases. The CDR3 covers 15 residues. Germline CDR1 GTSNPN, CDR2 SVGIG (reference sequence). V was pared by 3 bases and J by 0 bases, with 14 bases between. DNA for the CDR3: TGTGCCTGGAGATTCCAGCGGGCACACCAAGAGACCCAGTACTTC. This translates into CAWRFQRAHQETQYF.

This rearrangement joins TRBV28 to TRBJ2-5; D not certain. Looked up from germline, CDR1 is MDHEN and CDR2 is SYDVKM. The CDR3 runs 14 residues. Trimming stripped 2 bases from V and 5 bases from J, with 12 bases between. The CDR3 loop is CASSLRHLPETQYF. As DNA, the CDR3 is TGTGCCAGCAGTTTAAGACACCTACCCGAGACCCAGTACTTC.

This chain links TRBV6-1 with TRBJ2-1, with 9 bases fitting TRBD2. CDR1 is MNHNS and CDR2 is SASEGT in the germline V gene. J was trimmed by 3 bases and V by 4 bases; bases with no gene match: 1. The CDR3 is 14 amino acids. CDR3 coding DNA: TGTGCCAGCAGTGGAGCGGGAGGCTACAATGAGCAGTTCTTC. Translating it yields CASSGAGGYNEQFF.

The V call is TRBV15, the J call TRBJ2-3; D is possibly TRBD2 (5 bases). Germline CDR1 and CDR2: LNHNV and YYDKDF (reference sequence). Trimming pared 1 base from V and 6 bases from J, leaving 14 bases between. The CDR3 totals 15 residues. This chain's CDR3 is CATSRGAGFRDTQYF. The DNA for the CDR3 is TGTGCCACCAGCAGAGGCGCGGGCTTTAGGGATACGCAGTATTTT. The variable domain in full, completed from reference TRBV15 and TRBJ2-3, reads DAMVIQNPRYQVTQFGKPVTLSCSQTLNHNVMYWYQQKSSQAPKLLFHYYDKDFNNEADTPDNFQSRRPNTSFCFLDIRSPGLGDTAMYLCATSRGAGFRDTQYFGPGTRLTVL.

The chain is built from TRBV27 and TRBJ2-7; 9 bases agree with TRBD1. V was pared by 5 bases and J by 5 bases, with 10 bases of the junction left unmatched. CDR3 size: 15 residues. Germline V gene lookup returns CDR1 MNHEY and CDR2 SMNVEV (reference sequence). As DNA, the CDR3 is TGTGCCAGCAGTGCGGCCCGGGACAGGGCCCACGAGCAGTACTTC. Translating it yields CASSAARDRAHEQYF.

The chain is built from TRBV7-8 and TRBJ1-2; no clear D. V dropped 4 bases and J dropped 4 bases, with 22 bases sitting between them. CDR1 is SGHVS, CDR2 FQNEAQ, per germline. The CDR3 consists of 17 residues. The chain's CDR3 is CASSSNLNLKNGYGYTF. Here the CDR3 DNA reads TGTGCCAGCAGCTCCAATTTAAATCTCAAGAACGGCTATGGCTACACCTTC.

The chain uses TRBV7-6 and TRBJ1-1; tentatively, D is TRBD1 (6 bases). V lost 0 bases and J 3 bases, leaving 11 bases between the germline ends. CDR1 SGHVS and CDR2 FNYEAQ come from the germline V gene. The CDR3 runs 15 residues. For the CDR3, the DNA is TGTGCCAGCAGCTTAGCGCCGGGGGGCTACACTGAAGCTTTCTTT. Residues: CASSLAPGGYTEAFF.

For the CDR3, the DNA is TGTGCCAGCAGGCGGACAGGGTTTAGAAATGAGCAGTTCTTC. Translated, it gives CASRRTGFRNEQFF. J is TRBJ2-1 and V is TRBV27; 8 nucleotides line up with TRBD1. CDR3 length equals 14 residues. The germline gives CDR1 MNHEY, CDR2 SMNVEV (reference sequence). V lost 6 bases to trimming and J lost 7 bases; unmatched junction nucleotides: 8.

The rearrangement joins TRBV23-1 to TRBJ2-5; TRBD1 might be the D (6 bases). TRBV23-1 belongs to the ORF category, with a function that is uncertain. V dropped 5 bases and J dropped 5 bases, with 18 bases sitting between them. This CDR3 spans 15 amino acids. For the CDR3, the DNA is TGCGCCAGCAGTGCCTCATACAGGGATCGGGAGACCCAGTACTTC. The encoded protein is CASSASYRDRETQYF.

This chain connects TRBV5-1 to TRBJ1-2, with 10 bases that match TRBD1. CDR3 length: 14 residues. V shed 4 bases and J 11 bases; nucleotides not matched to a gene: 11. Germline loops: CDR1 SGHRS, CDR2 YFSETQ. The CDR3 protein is CASSPGQGGWGYTF. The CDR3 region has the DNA TGCGCCAGCAGCCCCGGACAGGGGGGCTGGGGGTACACCTTC.

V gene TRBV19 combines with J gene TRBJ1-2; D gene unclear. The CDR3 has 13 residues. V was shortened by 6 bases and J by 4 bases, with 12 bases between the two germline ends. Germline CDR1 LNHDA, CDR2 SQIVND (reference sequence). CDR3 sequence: CASSPGGVYGYTF. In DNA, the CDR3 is TGTGCCAGTAGCCCTGGTGGAGTCTATGGCTACACCTTC.

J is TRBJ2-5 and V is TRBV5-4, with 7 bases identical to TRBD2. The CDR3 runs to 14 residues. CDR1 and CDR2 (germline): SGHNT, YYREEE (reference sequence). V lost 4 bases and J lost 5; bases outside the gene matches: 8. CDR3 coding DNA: TGTGCCAGCAGCCGGGAGGTTCAGGCGGAGACCCAGTACTTC. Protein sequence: CASSREVQAETQYF.

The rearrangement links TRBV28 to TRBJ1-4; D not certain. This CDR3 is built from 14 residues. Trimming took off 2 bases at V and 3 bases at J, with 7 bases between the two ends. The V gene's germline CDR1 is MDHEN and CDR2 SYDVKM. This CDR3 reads CASSLDQANEKLFF. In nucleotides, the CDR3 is TGTGCCAGCAGTTTAGACCAGGCTAATGAAAAACTGTTTTTT.

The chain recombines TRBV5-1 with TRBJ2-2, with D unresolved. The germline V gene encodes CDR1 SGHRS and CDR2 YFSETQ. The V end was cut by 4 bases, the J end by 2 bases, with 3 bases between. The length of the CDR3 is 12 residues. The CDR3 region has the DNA TGCGCCAGCAGCCTTAACACCGGGGAGCTGTTTTTT. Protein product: CASSLNTGELFF. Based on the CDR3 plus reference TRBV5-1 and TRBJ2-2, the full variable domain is KAGVTQTPRYLIKTRGQQVTLSCSPISGHRSVSWYQQTPGQGLQFLFEYFSETQRNKGNFPGRFSGRQFSNSRSEMNVSTLELGDSALYLCASSLNTGELFFGEGSRLTVL.

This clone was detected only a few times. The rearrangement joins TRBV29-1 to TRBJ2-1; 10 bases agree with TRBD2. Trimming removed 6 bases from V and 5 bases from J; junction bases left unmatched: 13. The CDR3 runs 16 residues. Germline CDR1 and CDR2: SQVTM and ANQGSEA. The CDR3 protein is CSVARLLAGRNNEQFF. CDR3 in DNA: TGCAGCGTCGCCCGCCTACTAGCGGGACGGAACAATGAGCAGTTCTTC.

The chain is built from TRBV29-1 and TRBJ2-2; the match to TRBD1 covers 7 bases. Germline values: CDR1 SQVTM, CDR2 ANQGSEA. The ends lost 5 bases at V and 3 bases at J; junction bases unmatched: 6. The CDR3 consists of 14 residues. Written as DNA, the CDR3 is TGCAGCGTTAAACAGGGGATGTACACCGGGGAGCTGTTTTTT. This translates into CSVKQGMYTGELFF.

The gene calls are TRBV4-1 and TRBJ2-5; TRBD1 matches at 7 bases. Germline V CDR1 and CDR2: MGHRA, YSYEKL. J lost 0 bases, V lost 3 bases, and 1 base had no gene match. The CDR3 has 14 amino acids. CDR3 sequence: CASSQGQNQETQYF. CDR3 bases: TGCGCCAGCAGCCAGGGACAGAACCAAGAGACCCAGTACTTC.

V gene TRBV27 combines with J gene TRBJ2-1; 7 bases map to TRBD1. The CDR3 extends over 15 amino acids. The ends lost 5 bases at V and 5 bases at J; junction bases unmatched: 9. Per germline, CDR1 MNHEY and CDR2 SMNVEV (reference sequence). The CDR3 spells CASSPRTGYDNEQFF. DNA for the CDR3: TGTGCCAGCAGTCCAAGGACAGGTTACGACAATGAGCAGTTCTTC.

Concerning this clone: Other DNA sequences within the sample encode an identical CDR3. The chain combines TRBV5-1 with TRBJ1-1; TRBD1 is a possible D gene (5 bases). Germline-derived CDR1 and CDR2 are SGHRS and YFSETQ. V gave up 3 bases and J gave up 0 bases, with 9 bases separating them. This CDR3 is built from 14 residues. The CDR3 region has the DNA TGCGCCAGCAGCTGGGGGGGAGTGAACACTGAAGCTTTCTTT. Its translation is CASSWGGVNTEAFF.

CDR3 sequence reads: CASSSRTGMNTEAFF. The CDR3, as DNA: TGTGCCAGCAGCTCCCGGACAGGAATGAACACTGAAGCTTTCTTT. The chain combines TRBV14 with TRBJ1-1; 7 nucleotides match TRBD1. Trimming took 5 bases from V and 0 from J; bases not matched to a gene: 6. The germline V gene encodes CDR1 SGHDN and CDR2 FVKESK. This CDR3 region has 15 residues.

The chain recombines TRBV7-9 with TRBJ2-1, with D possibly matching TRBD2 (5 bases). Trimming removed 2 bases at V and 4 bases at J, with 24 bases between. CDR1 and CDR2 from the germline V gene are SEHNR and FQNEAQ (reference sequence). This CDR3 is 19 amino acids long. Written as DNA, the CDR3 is TGTGCCAGCAGCTTACGGATTCTTGGCTCCTCGGGAAGATACAATGAGCAGTTCTTC. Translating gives CASSLRILGSSGRYNEQFF.

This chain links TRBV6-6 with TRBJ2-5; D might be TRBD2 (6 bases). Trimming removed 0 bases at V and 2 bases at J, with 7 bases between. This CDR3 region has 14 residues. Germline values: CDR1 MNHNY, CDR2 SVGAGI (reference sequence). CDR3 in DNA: TGTGCCAGCAGTTACTCCCGGGGGCAAGAGACCCAGTACTTC. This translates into CASSYSRGQETQYF.

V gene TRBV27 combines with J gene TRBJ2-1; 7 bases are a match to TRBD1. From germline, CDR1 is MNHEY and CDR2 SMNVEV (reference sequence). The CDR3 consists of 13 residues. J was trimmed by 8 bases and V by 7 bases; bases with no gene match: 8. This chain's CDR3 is CASIGNRGYEQFF. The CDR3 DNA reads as TGTGCCAGCATAGGAAACAGGGGCTATGAGCAGTTCTTC.

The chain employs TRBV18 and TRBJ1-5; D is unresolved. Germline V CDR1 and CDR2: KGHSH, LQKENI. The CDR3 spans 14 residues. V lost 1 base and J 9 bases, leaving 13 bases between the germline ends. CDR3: CASSPRGSPWPQHF. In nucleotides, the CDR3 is TGTGCCAGCTCACCACGAGGGAGCCCTTGGCCCCAGCATTTT.

The CDR3 protein is CASSRRGLSTDTQYF. The CDR3 coding sequence is TGTGCCAGCAGCCGCAGGGGGCTGAGCACAGATACGCAGTATTTT. The gene calls are TRBV5-6 and TRBJ2-3; 8 bases align to TRBD1. Germline CDR1 and CDR2: SGHDT and YYEEEE. This CDR3 contains 15 residues. With 4 bases clipped from V and 0 bases from J, the junction kept 4 bases outside the gene matches.